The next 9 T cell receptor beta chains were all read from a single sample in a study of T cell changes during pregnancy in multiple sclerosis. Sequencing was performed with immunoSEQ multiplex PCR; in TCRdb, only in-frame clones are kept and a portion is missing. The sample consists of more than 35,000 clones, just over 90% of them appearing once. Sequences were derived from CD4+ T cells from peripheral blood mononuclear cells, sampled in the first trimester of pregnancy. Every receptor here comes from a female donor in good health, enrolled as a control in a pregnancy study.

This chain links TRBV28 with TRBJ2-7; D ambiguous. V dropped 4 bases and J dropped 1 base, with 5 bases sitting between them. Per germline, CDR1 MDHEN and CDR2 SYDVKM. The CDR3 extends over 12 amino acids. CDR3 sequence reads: CASSWQSYEQYF. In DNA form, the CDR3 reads TGTGCCAGCAGTTGGCAATCCTACGAGCAGTACTTC.

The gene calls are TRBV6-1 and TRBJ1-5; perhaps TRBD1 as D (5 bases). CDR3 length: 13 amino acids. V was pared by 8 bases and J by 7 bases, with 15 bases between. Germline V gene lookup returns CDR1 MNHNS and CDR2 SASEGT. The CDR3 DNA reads TGTGCCAGCGGTTGGGAGGGGTTCCAGCCCCAGCATTTT. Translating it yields CASGWEGFQPQHF.

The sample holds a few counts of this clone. The CDR3 region is CSVLRNEKLFF. As DNA, the CDR3 is TGCAGCGTTTTGAGGAATGAAAAACTGTTTTTT. The rearrangement links TRBV29-1 to TRBJ1-4; D call uncertain. Trimming took off 5 bases at V and 5 bases at J, with 6 bases between the two ends. Germline-derived CDR1 and CDR2 are SQVTM and ANQGSEA. The length of the CDR3 is 11 residues.

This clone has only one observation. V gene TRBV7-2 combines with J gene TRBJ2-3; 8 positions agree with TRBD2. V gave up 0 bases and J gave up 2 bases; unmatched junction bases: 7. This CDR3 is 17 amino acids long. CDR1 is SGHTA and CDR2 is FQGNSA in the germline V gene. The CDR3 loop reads CASSLARLAGPTDTQYF. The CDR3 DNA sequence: TGTGCCAGCAGCTTAGCGCGGCTAGCGGGCCCCACAGATACGCAGTATTTT.

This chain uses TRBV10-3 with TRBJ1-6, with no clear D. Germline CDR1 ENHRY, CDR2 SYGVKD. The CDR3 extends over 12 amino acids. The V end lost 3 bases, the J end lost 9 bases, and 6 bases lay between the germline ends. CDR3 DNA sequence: TGTGCCATCAGTGACCCCAGTTCACCCCTCCACTTT. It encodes CAISDPSSPLHF.

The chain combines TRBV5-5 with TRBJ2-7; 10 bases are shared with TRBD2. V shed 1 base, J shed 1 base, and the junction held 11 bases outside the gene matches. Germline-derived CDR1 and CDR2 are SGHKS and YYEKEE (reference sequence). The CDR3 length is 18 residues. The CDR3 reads CASSLRASGGARSYEQYF. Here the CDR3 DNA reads TGTGCCAGCAGCTTGCGAGCGAGCGGGGGGGCCCGTTCCTACGAGCAGTACTTC.

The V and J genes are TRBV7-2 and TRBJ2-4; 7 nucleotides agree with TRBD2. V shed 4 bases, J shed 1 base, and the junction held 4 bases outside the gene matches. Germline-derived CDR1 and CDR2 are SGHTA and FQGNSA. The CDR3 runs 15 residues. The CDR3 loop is CASSSDGGAKNIQYF. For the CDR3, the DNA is TGTGCCAGCAGCTCCGACGGGGGGGCCAAAAACATTCAGTACTTC.

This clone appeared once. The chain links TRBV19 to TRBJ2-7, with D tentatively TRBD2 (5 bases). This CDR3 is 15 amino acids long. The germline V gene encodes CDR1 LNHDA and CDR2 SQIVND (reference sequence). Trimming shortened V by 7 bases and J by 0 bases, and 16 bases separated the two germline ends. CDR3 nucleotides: TGTGCCAGTATCGAATCGGCGGGCGGCTCCTACGAGCAGTACTTC. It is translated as CASIESAGGSYEQYF.

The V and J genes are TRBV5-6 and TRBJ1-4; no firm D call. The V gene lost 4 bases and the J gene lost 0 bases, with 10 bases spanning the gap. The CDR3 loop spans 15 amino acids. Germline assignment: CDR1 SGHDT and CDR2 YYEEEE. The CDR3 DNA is TGTGCCAGCAGCCCAGGCGTTTCAACTAATGAAAAACTGTTTTTT. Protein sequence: CASSPGVSTNEKLFF.